This T cell receptor (beta chain) was recovered during a study of immune evolution from preneoplasia to lung adenocarcinoma (dated by TCRdb to the early 2020s). Background for the entire study: HLA loss of heterozygosity was observed in around 7.5%, 14% and 36% of AIS, MIA and ADC lesions, respectively, and was not observed in any AAH lesions. POLYSOLVER was used to infer Class I HLA alleles from exome data, and LOHHLA was used to detect allele-specific HLA loss. Resected precursor lesions (AAH, AIS, MIA) and invasive adenocarcinomas were compared with paired morphologically normal lung tissue. The TCR sequencing data were obtained from about 47 patients. The immune data were integrated with whole exome sequencing and methylation data from the same cohort of nodules. The overall cohort was made up of 53 patients with pulmonary nodules who had surgical resection. The sample size was set by how many specimens were available, not by a prior power calculation. It was reported in the study that approximately 100 samples were used for TCR sequencing. The study profiled immune contexture across lung adenocarcinoma precursors and invasive adenocarcinoma using immune gene expression, TCR sequencing and multiplex immunofluorescence. What the authors observed across the whole study: The highest clonality was observed in normal lung, whereas higher T cell density and diversity but lower clonality appeared to be present in later-stage lesions. The highest T cell clonality was observed in KRAS-mutant nodules compared with EGFR-mutant or double wild-type lesions. Because all patients were from Japan and China, applicability to Western populations was uncertain. The findings reflected association rather than direct causation, and larger cohorts with long-term follow-up and longitudinal biopsies were considered necessary. The highest top T cell clone frequencies were observed in normal lung, and a progressive decrease in top T cell clone frequencies appeared to occur from AAH through AIS, MIA and invasive adenocarcinoma.

Using the immunoSEQ hsTCRbeta Kit, TCR beta CDR3 regions were sequenced from DNA. The study's processing was this. The ImmunoSEQ Analyzer was used to analyse the TCR sequencing data. T cell clonality was defined as 1 minus Pielou's evenness, calculated on productive rearrangements. The inverse Simpson index, applied to productive templates, was used to measure T cell diversity. T cell density was defined as TCR beta template counts normalized to usable DNA, with usable DNA estimated by amplifying and sequencing housekeeping genes. Two-sided Kruskal-Wallis tests were used to compare TCR metrics between histologic stages. Sourced from immuneACCESS, this table was stored by TCRdb with only in-frame sequences that have V and J called. A share of the clones is absent; for the studies checked, an unresolved V gene accounts for under half, and the remainder has no known explanation. V and J calls and clone size are as listed in that table; D and trimming were resolved from the DNA. Across this sample there are over 3,500 clones, with about 91% seen only once. Around 2.4% of the sample lies in the top ten.

Resection was performed on patients in Japan or China between about 2013 and 2018. Two lung cancer pathologists independently reviewed H&E slides to confirm the histologic diagnosis of every case. Macro-dissection after pathologic assessment enriched premalignant or tumor cells for nucleic acid extraction. DNA was isolated from FFPE tissue using the AllPrep DNA/RNA FFPE Kit. Worth noting for this clone: Its antigen is unknown. No per-base quality is available; no much larger clone lies one base away.

CDR1 and CDR2 were assigned from the germline V gene as SGDLS and YYNGEE. The CDR3 covers 14 residues, taking in both the cysteine and the phenylalanine. Only the CDR3 DNA is retained, 42 bases long and in frame from the first base. The V end loses 2 bases and the J end loses 4 bases, and a stretch of 9 bases separates them. This clonotype was sampled from a person aged 60-79 years with lung adenocarcinoma. The rearrangement joined TRBV9 to TRBJ1-4; a confident D gene designation cannot be given. Input material: FFPE lung adenocarcinoma in situ tissue. The cell subset or site label here, explained by the study, means: preinvasive adenocarcinoma in situ (AIS). The nucleotide sequence reads as follows: TGTGCCAGCAGCGTGGGCAGTCATAATGAAAAACTGTTTTTT. This codes for CASSVGSHNEKLFF.